The clone carrying this T cell receptor beta chain was seen only a few times. Its antigen is unidentified. Through Arm-PCR of CDR3 regions and iRepertoire HTBI primers, TCR beta libraries were built. In TCRdb, the multiplex PCR reads were re-called with MiXCR into one record per CDR3 protein. The data hold hundreds of thousands of distinct CDR3 sequences, with approximately 23% observed a single time. These data come from a study of regulatory T cells in long-lasting Graves disease. Across the whole study: With positive TSH receptor antibodies and over 5 years of antithyroid drugs, Graves' disease was considered persistent. Study-level points and caveats: Persistent patients had a count of shared public clonotypes (roughly 2,500) that exceeded that of new patients (almost 1,000).

CDR3 length: 16 amino acids. V lost 5 bases to trimming and J lost 3 bases; unmatched junction nucleotides: 16. Per the germline V gene, CDR1 is SQVTM and CDR2 is ANQGSEA. Indicated time point: persistent/refractory GD, antithyroid drugs over 5 years with positive TRAb. The TCR library used RNA extracted from PBMCs. Specimen: peripheral blood mononuclear cells (PBMCs), collected when the disease was refractory, from a patient treated with antithyroid drugs. This receptor was taken from a female donor with Graves disease. The rearrangement links TRBV29-1 to TRBJ2-7; 7 bases fit TRBD2. The CDR3 coding sequence is TGCAGCGTTTCTAATTTGGGAGGGGCCGGGTACTACGAGCAGTACTTC. Translation: CSVSNLGGAGYYEQYF.